This TCR beta chain stems from a study of radiation and T cells in renal cell carcinoma. Notes on the study in general: From baseline, blood top tumor clonotypes peaked at 2 weeks post-radiation.

Time point: blood 4 weeks post-SBRT, at nephrectomy. Treatment in this sample: 15 Gy SBRT to primary tumor, nephrectomy 4 weeks later. Nephrectomy followed 15 Gy stereotactic body radiation by 4 weeks. Libraries were prepared by immunoSEQ multiplex PCR; TCRdb keeps only in-frame clonotypes and omits some of them. The table has tens of thousands of clones, over 70% seen once. About this clone itself: Its antigen is not known.

Germline CDR1 reads SNHLY; CDR2 reads FYNNEI. The CDR3 has 14 residues. Unmatched junction bases numbered 13, after V lost 7 bases and J lost 8 bases. The chain has TRBV2 and TRBJ1-2; 7 nucleotides align to TRBD1. The material sequenced was blood, taken from a patient whose treatment included radiotherapy and nephrectomy. This clonotype originated in a man between 60 and 75 years old with renal cell carcinoma. The CDR3, as DNA: TGTGCCAGCATTAATCAGGGTGGAGGGGGCGGCTACACCTTC. Amino acid sequence: CASINQGGGGGYTF.